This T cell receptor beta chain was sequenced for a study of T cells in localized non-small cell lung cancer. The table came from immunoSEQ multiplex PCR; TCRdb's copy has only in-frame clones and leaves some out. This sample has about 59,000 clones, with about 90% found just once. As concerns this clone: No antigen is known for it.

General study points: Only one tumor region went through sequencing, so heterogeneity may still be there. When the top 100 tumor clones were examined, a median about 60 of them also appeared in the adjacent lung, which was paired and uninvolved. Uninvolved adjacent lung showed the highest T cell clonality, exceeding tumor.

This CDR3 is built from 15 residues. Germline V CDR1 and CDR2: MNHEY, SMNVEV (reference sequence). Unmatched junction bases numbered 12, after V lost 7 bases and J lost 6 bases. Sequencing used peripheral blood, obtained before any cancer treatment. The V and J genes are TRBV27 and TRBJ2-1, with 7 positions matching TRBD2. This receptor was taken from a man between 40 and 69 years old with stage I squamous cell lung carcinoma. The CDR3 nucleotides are TGTGCCAGCACCCCCGGGGGGAGCCCGTCCAATGAGCAGTTCTTC. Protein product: CASTPGGSPSNEQFF.